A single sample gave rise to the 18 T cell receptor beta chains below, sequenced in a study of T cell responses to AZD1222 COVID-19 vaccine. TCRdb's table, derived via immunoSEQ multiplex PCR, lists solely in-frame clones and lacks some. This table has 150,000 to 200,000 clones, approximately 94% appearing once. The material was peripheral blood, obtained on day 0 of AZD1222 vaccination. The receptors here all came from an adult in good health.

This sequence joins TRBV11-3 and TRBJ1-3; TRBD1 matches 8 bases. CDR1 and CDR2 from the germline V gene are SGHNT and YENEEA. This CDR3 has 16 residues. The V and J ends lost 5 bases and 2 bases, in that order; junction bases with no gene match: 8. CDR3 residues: CASSRGQGKAGNTIYF. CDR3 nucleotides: TGTGCCAGCAGCCGCGGACAGGGTAAAGCTGGAAACACCATATATTTT. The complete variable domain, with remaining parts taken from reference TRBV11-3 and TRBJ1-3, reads EAGVVQSPRYKIIEKKQPVAFWCNPISGHNTLYWYLQNLGQGPELLIRYENEEAVDDSQLPKDRFSAERLKGVDSTLKIQPAELGDSAVYLCASSRGQGKAGNTIYFGEGSWLTVV.

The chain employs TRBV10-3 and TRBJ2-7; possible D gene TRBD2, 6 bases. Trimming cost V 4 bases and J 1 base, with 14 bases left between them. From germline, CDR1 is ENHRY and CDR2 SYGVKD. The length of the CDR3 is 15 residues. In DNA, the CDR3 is TGTGCCATCAGTGGGGGAGGATCCGTTTCCTACGAGCAGTACTTC. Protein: CAISGGGSVSYEQYF.

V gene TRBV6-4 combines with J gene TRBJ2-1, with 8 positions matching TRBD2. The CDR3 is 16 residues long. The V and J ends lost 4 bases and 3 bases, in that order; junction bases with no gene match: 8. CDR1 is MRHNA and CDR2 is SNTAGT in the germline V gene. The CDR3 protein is CASSGFSAGGYNEQFF. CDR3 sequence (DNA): TGTGCCAGCAGTGGGTTTAGTGCGGGAGGCTACAATGAGCAGTTCTTC.

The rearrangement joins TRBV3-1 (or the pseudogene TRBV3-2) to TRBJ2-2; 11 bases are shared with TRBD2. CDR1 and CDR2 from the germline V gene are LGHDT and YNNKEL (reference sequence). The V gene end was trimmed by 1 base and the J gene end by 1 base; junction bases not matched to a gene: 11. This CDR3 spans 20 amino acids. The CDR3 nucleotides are TGTGCCAGCAGCCAAGCGTTTGGCAGGGGGACTAGCGGGAACACCGGGGAGCTGTTTTTT. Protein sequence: CASSQAFGRGTSGNTGELFF.

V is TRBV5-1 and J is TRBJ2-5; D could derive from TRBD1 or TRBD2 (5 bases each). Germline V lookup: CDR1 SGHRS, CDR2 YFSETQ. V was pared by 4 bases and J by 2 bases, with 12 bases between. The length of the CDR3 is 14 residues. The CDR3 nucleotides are TGCGCCAGCAGCCCCGGGACGGGACAAGAGACCCAGTACTTC. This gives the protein CASSPGTGQETQYF. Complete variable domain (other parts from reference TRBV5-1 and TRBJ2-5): KAGVTQTPRYLIKTRGQQVTLSCSPISGHRSVSWYQQTPGQGLQFLFEYFSETQRNKGNFPGRFSGRQFSNSRSEMNVSTLELGDSALYLCASSPGTGQETQYFGPGTRLLVL.

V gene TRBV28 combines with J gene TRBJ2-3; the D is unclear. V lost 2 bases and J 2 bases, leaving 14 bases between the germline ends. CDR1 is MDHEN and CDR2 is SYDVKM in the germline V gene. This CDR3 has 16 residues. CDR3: CASSLISGYITDTQYF. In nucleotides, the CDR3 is TGTGCCAGCAGTTTAATATCTGGTTACATCACAGATACGCAGTATTTT. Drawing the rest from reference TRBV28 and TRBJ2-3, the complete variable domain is DVKVTQSSRYLVKRTGEKVFLECVQDMDHENMFWYRQDPGLGLRLIYFSYDVKMKEKGDIPEGYSVSREKKERFSLILESASTNQTSMYLCASSLISGYITDTQYFGPGTRLTVL.

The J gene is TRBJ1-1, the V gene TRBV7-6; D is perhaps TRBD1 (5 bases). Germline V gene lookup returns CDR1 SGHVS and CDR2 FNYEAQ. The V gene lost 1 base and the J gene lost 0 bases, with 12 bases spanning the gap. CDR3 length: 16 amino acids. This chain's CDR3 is CASSLVAGLMNTEAFF. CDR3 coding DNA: TGTGCCAGCAGCTTAGTGGCAGGGCTCATGAACACTGAAGCTTTCTTT.

This CDR3 is CSASSGSGAEAFF. The DNA of the CDR3 is TGCAGTGCTAGTTCCGGTTCGGGGGCCGAAGCTTTCTTT. The V gene is TRBV20-1, the J gene TRBJ1-1; maybe TRBD1 (6 bases). Germline assignment: CDR1 DFQATT and CDR2 SNEGSKA (reference sequence). The CDR3 totals 13 residues. Trimming took off 3 bases at V and 8 bases at J, with 16 bases between the two ends.

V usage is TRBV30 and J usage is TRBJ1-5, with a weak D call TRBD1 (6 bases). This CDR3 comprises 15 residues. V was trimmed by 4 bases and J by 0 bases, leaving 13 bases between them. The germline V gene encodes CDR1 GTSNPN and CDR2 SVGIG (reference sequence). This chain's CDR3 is CAWTSQGLSNQPQHF. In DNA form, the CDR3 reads TGTGCCTGGACCTCGCAGGGGCTTAGCAATCAGCCCCAGCATTTT.

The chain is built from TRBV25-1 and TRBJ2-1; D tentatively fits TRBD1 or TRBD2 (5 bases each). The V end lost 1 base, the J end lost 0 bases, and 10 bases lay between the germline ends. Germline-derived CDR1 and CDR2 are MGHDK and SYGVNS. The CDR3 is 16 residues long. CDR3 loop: CASSESGTGSYNEQFF. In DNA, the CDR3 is TGTGCCAGCAGTGAATCAGGGACGGGCTCCTACAATGAGCAGTTCTTC.

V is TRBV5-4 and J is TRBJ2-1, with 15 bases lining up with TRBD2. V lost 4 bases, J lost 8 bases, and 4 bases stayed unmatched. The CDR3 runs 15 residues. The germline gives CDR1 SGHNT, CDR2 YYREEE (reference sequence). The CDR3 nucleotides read TGTGCCAGCAGCCCTGGACTAGCGGGAGGGCATGAGCAGTTCTTC. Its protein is CASSPGLAGGHEQFF.

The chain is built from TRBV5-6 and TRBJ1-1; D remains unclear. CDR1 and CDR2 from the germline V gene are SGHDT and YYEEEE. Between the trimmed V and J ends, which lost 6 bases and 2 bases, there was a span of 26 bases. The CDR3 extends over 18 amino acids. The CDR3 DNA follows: TGTGCCAGCATCCCGGCGGCAGACCCGTCCTTCCTTAACACTGAAGCTTTCTTT. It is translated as CASIPAADPSFLNTEAFF.

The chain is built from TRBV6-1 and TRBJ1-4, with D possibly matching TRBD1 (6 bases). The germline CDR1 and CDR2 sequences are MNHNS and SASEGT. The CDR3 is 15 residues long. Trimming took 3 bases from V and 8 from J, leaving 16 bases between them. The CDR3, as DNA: TGTGCCAGCAGTGAGGGTGGGTCAGGGGTGGAAAAACTGTTTTTT. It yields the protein CASSEGGSGVEKLFF.

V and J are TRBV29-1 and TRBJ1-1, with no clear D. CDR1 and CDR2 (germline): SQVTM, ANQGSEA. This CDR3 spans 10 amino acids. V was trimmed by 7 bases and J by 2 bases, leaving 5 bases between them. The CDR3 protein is CSARNTEAFF. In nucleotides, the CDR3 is TGCAGCGCACGAAACACTGAAGCTTTCTTT. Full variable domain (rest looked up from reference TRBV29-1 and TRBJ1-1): SAVISQKPSRDICQRGTSLTIQCQVDSQVTMMFWYRQQPGQSLTLIATANQGSEATYESGFVIDKFPISRPNLTFSTLTVSNMSPEDSSIYLCSARNTEAFFGQGTRLTVV.

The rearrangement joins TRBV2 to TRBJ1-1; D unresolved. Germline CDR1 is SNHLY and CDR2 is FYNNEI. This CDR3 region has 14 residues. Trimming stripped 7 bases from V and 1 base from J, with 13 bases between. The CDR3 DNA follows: TGTGCCAGCATTCCGGAGGTTACGAACACTGAAGCTTTCTTT. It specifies CASIPEVTNTEAFF.

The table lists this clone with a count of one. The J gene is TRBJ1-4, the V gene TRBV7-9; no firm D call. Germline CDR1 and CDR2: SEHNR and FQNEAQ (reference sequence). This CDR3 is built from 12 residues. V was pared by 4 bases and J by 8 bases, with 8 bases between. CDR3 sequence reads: CASSSTDEKLFF. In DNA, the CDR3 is TGTGCCAGCAGCTCCACCGACGAAAAACTGTTTTTT.

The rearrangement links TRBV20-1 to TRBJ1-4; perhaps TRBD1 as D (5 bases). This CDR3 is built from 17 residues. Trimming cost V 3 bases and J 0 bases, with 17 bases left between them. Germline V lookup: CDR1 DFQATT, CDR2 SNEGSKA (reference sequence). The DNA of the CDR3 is TGCAGTGCTAGTGATAGGGTGGGGACCGCAACTAATGAAAAACTGTTTTTT. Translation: CSASDRVGTATNEKLFF.

Here the CDR3 reads CSASLAGATHEQYF. CDR3 DNA sequence: TGCAGTGCTAGTCTAGCGGGAGCCACCCACGAGCAGTACTTC. The rearrangement joins TRBV20-1 to TRBJ2-7; 10 nucleotides align to TRBD2. V trimming: 3 bases; J trimming: 5 bases; junction bases outside the gene matches: 7. CDR3 length: 14 amino acids. CDR1 is DFQATT and CDR2 is SNEGSKA in the germline V gene (reference sequence).